These 14 T cell receptor beta chains were all obtained from the same sample, sequenced in a study. TCRdb reprocessed the 5' RACE reads via MiXCR and lists one record per CDR3 protein. The table records roughly 45,000 distinct CDR3 sequences, roughly a fifth of them present only once. Tregs were sorted as CD4+CD25+CD127-/low cells. Sequenced sample: Tregs sorted from blood. The origin of the receptors is a female donor with breast cancer.

This clonotype occurred many times. J is TRBJ2-1 and V is TRBV20-1; 7 bases are shared with TRBD2. The CDR3 covers 14 residues. Germline trimming cut 5 bases from V and 0 bases from J; bases unmatched to any gene: 4. Germline V gene data show CDR1 as DFQATT and CDR2 as SNEGSKA (reference sequence). The CDR3 reads CSAPPGGSYNEQFF. The CDR3 nucleotides read TGCAGTGCTCCCCCGGGGGGCTCCTACAATGAGCAGTTCTTC.

This rearrangement joins TRBV20-1 to TRBJ2-7; D assignment may be TRBD1 or TRBD2 (5 bases each). The germline V gene encodes CDR1 DFQATT and CDR2 SNEGSKA (reference sequence). The CDR3 loop spans 15 amino acids. The ends were cut back, 3 bases at V and 0 bases at J, with 15 bases in the middle. CDR3 DNA: TGCAGTGCTAGTCGGGGACGGGGCCCCTCCTACGAGCAGTACTTC. It is translated as CSASRGRGPSYEQYF.

The rearrangement uses TRBV9 and TRBJ2-1, with 8 bases identical to TRBD2. Germline assignment: CDR1 SGDLS and CDR2 YYNGEE. The trim removed 4 bases at V and 7 bases at J, leaving 7 bases unmatched. This CDR3 has 14 amino acids. This chain's CDR3 is CASSSRGGGNEQFF. CDR3 nucleotides: TGTGCCAGCAGCTCCCGGGGGGGTGGAAATGAGCAGTTCTTC.

The rearrangement links TRBV20-1 to TRBJ2-4; 9 bases are a match to TRBD2. The ends lost 0 bases at V and 0 bases at J; junction bases unmatched: 24. The CDR3 runs to 23 residues. Germline assignment: CDR1 DFQATT and CDR2 SNEGSKA (reference sequence). This CDR3 reads CSARDSLQRGGRAWIAAKNIQYF. In nucleotides, the CDR3 is TGCAGTGCTAGAGATTCCCTCCAGAGGGGCGGGAGGGCCTGGATCGCAGCCAAAAACATTCAGTACTTC.

This clonotype came up many times. The chain couples TRBV12-3 or TRBV12-4 to TRBJ2-7, with D maybe TRBD1 (5 bases). The CDR3 consists of 14 residues. V gave up 6 bases and J gave up 2 bases, with 14 bases separating them. The CDR3 DNA reads as TGTGCCAGCAGCCTCCGGACACTTGCCTACGAGCAGTACTTC. Its protein is CASSLRTLAYEQYF.

The genes are TRBV4-1 and TRBJ2-7, with D uncertain. This CDR3 comprises 15 residues. Germline lookup yields CDR1 MGHRA and CDR2 YSYEKL. The germline V and J ends were trimmed by 0 bases and 4 bases, with 13 bases remaining between them. The CDR3 nucleotides read TGCGCCAGCAGCCAAGATTCGTCAGTAGGGTACGAGCAGTACTTC. Amino acids: CASSQDSSVGYEQYF.

A note on this clonotype: A clone one base away is much larger, so this may be a read error. The rearrangement joins TRBV5-1 to TRBJ1-4, with D unclear. There are 11 residues in the CDR3. Germline-derived CDR1 and CDR2 are SGHRS and YFSETQ. The DNA of the CDR3 is TGCGCCAGCAGCTTGGAGGTTGCCAGGACCTTT. The encoded protein is CASSLEVARTF.

At least ten counts were recorded for this clonotype. This chain uses TRBV6-5 with TRBJ1-1; weak D call: TRBD1 (6 bases). Germline lookup yields CDR1 MNHEY and CDR2 SVGAGI. Trimming stripped 4 bases from V and 4 bases from J, with 19 bases between. The CDR3 is 16 residues long. The CDR3 here is CASSSPGGPRGTEAFF. CDR3 DNA sequence: TGTGCCAGCAGTTCCCCGGGGGGGCCCCGCGGCACTGAAGCTTTCTTT.

With respect to this clonotype: It may be a read error: a sequence one base away is much more abundant. The chain combines TRBV29-1 with TRBJ2-1; unclear D gene. CDR1 and CDR2 (germline): SQVTM, ANQGSEA. The CDR3 loop spans 12 amino acids. The V and J ends lost 3 bases and 8 bases respectively, with 11 bases between them. Here the CDR3 reads CSVEQVYDEQFF. The CDR3 DNA is TGCAGCGTTGAGCAGGTTTACGATGAGCAGTTCTTC.

The chain employs TRBV6-5 and TRBJ2-2, with D hard to call. From germline, CDR1 is MNHEY and CDR2 SVGAGI. The germline V and J ends were trimmed by 4 bases and 5 bases, with 8 bases remaining between them. The CDR3 runs 13 residues. The CDR3, as DNA: TGTGCCAGCAGTTCAAGGGTGACCGGGGAGCTGTTTTTT. It is translated as CASSSRVTGELFF.

This clonotype was seen at least ten times. The chain uses TRBV5-5 and TRBJ1-1, with D perhaps TRBD1 (6 bases). Trimming shortened V by 0 bases and J by 5 bases, and 11 bases separated the two germline ends. This CDR3 region has 14 residues. Germline CDR1 and CDR2: SGHKS and YYEKEE (reference sequence). CDR3: CASSLEQGGTEAFF. Here the CDR3 DNA reads TGTGCCAGCAGCTTGGAACAGGGTGGGACTGAAGCTTTCTTT.

This clonotype came up many times. The chain is built from TRBV6-5 and TRBJ2-3; possible D gene TRBD2, 6 bases. Germline V gene data show CDR1 as MNHEY and CDR2 as SVGAGI. V was trimmed by 5 bases and J by 2 bases, leaving 17 bases between them. The CDR3 totals 16 residues. The CDR3 spells CASSEGSAGTTDTQYF. CDR3 in DNA: TGTGCCAGCAGTGAGGGATCGGCGGGAACCACAGATACGCAGTATTTT.

This clonotype has ten or more counts. This chain joins TRBV5-5 and TRBJ1-2, with a possible D match to TRBD1 (5 bases). Trimming shortened V by 4 bases and J by 4 bases, and 11 bases separated the two germline ends. Germline CDR1 reads SGHKS; CDR2 reads YYEKEE (reference sequence). CDR3 length equals 13 residues. Here the CDR3 reads CASSLDGTYGYTF. The CDR3 DNA is TGTGCCAGCAGCCTGGACGGGACCTATGGCTACACCTTC.

The table lists this clonotype with many counts. The chain is built from TRBV5-1 and TRBJ2-5, with a possible D match to TRBD1 (7 bases). V was clipped by 3 bases and J by 2 bases, with 17 bases between them. The germline CDR1 and CDR2 sequences are SGHRS and YFSETQ. The CDR3 runs to 16 residues. For the CDR3, the DNA is TGCGCCAGCAGCTCTCAGGGGGGAATTTATCAAGAGACCCAGTACTTC. Translated, it gives CASSSQGGIYQETQYF.